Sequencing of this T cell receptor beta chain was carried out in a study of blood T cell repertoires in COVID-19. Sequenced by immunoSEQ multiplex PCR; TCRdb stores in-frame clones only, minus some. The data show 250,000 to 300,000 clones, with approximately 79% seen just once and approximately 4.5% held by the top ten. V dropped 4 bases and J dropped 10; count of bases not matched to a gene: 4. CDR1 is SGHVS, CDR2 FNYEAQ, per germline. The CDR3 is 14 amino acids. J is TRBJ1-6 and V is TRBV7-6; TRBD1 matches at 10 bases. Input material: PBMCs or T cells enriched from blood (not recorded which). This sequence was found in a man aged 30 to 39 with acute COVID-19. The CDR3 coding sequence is TGTGCCAGCAGCTACGACAGGGGGCAATCACCCCTCCACTTT. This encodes CASSYDRGQSPLHF.